The clone carrying this T cell receptor (beta chain) has only one observation. The target antigen is unknown. This CDR3 region has 21 residues. Trimming at V came to 5 bases and at J to 0 bases, leaving 15 bases not matched to a gene. From germline, CDR1 is MNHEY and CDR2 SMNVEV (reference sequence). Normal lung was taken at the farthest possible site, at least 3 cm from tumour. DNA was extracted from unsorted cell suspensions stored frozen. This entry comes from a study of immune cell composition in non-small cell lung cancer. Here immunoSEQ multiplex PCR was the method, and the copy in TCRdb shows in-frame clones only, minus some. The sample lists 1,500 to 2,000 clones; 60% to 75% were seen once. Study outcomes and limitations: Smoking pack-years did not significantly correlate with tumour TCR-beta clonality. Squamous carcinomas (about 75%) more often had tumour-associated clones >0.5% than adenocarcinomas (33%).

The sample comprised non-adjacent lung tissue. The chain recombines TRBV27 with TRBJ2-1; TRBD2 matches 14 bases. The receptor was isolated from a human donor with non-small cell lung cancer. The CDR3 is CASSAQYRTSGGSRSYNEQFF. For the CDR3, the DNA is TGTGCCAGCAGTGCCCAATACAGGACTAGCGGGGGGTCTCGCTCCTACAATGAGCAGTTCTTC.